This TCR beta chain was sequenced in a study of blood T cells in healthy people across ages. Points from the study as a whole: TCR beta diversity tracked closely with naive T cell percentage.

The germline V gene has CDR1 ENHRY and CDR2 SYGVKD. The CDR3 has 15 amino acids. Deletions cut 0 bases from V and 11 bases from J, with 19 bases between. The use of a sample-barcoded 5' primer and a J-beta primer mix characterized a second PCR of about 6 to 12 cycles. A tag from a template-switch adaptor with 12 random nucleotides marked each cDNA molecule. TCRdb reprocessed the 5' RACE reads via MiXCR and lists one record per CDR3 protein. The table records around 800,000 distinct CDR3 sequences, 55% to 65% of them present only once. Notes on this clonotype: Its antigen is unknown.

Sequencing was done on a sample of blood. This receptor was identified in a man younger than 45 in good health. The chain employs TRBV10-3 and TRBJ2-5, with D tentatively TRBD1 or TRBD2 (5 bases each). The CDR3 coding sequence is TGTGCCATCAGTGAGTCCCCGGCAGGGAGCGATGAGCAGTACTTC. It translates to CAISESPAGSDEQYF.